These 2 T cell receptor beta chains share one sample of origin, sequenced in a study of T cell responses to AZD1222 COVID-19 vaccine. TCRdb's copy holds only in-frame clones and misses some; the assay was immunoSEQ multiplex PCR. Of 99,000 or so clones listed, roughly 87% were seen once; the top ten hold just under 3%. The sequences come from peripheral blood, collected on day 0 of AZD1222 vaccination. Receptors originate from an adult in good health.

This rearrangement joins TRBV9 to TRBJ1-6; weak D call: TRBD1 (5 bases). Trimming removed 7 bases from V and 9 bases from J, with 20 bases in between. The CDR3 sequence is 15 residues long. The germline V gene encodes CDR1 SGDLS and CDR2 YYNGEE. For the CDR3, the DNA is TGTGCCAGCTCCCCTGGGGCAGGCTTCGGTTCACCCCTCCACTTT. Translation: CASSPGAGFGSPLHF.

The chain links TRBV9 to TRBJ1-3; D is undetermined. Trimming removed 0 bases at V and 4 bases at J, with 17 bases between. The CDR3 consists of 17 residues. The germline gives CDR1 SGDLS, CDR2 YYNGEE. This CDR3 reads CASSVAEGQASGNTIYF. Written as DNA, the CDR3 is TGTGCCAGCAGCGTAGCTGAGGGCCAGGCTTCCGGAAACACCATATATTTT.